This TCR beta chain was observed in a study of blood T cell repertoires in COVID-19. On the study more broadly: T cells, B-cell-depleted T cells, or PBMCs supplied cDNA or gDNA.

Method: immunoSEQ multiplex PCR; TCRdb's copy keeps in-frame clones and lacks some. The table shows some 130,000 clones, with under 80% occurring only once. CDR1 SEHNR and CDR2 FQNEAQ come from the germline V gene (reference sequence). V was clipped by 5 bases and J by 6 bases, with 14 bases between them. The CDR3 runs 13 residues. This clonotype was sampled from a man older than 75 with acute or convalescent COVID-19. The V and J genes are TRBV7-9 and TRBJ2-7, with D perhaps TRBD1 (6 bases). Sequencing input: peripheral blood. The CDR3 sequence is CASSTLGGGEQYF. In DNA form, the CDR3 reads TGTGCCAGCAGCACGTTAGGGGGTGGCGAGCAGTACTTC.